This note documents a single T cell receptor (beta chain) sequence. The antigen is unknown. Data came from immunoSEQ multiplex PCR; TCRdb stores just in-frame clones and leaves some out. The table has about 120,000 clones, roughly nine tenths seen once; the top ten hold 2.8%. This sample is part of a study of T cell responses to AZD1222 COVID-19 vaccine. Study conclusions and caveats: Two doses of AZD1222 preceded a rise in Spike-specific TCR breadth and depth. Close to half of spike-specific TCRs reportedly recognize unmutated variant regions.

V lost 7 bases, J lost 5 bases, and 7 bases stayed unmatched. The CDR3 totals 14 residues. Germline CDR1 reads MNHEY; CDR2 reads SVGAGI. This rearrangement joins TRBV6-5 to TRBJ2-5; 10 bases are shared with TRBD2. The clonotype originates from an adult in good health. This specimen was peripheral blood, taken on day 0 of AZD1222 vaccination. The CDR3 spells CASTASGRGETQYF. CDR3 nucleotides: TGTGCCAGCACGGCTAGCGGGAGAGGTGAGACCCAGTACTTC.